This T cell receptor (beta chain) emerged from a study of T cell changes during pregnancy in multiple sclerosis (dated by TCRdb to about 2019). With respect to the entire study: The study examined how the T cell repertoire changed over the course of pregnancy in women with multiple sclerosis.

Concerning this clone itself: Its specific antigen is unknown. The sample holds no much larger clone one base away, and base qualities are not on file.

Taken from cysteine to phenylalanine, the CDR3 has 16 residues. The DNA shown is the 48-base CDR3, in frame from base 1. The germline V gene (reference sequence) gives CDR1 as SGHNT and CDR2 as YYREEE. The germline V and J ends show losses of 3 bases and 6 bases respectively, and no gene match explains 11 bases of the junction. Receptors were amplified or captured by the immunoSEQ multiplex PCR assay. The table comes from immuneACCESS by way of TCRdb, which keeps in-frame sequences with V and J called. Part of the clones is missing from these tables; in studies checked, under half for an unresolved V gene and the rest for unknown reasons. The sample table shows tens of thousands of clones, and 90% are seen once. The top ten clones comprise around 2.9% of the sample.

This chain joins TRBV5-4 to TRBJ2-1, with TRBD1 matching 8 junction bases. The sequence derives from a female donor with multiple sclerosis, enrolled in a pregnancy study. The input for sequencing was CD8+ T cells from peripheral blood mononuclear cells, taken before pregnancy. The nucleotides are TGTGCCAGCAGCTCGAGGACAGGGAAGGGCCTCAATGAGCAGTTCTTC. This is translated as CASSSRTGKGLNEQFF.